This T cell receptor (beta chain) was captured in a study of T cells in Graves' hyperthyroidism and ophthalmopathy. Looking at the study overall: Peripheral blood draws took place at initial diagnosis, ahead of any treatment. Study findings and constraints: For ophthalmopathy, model prediction preceded onset by a median roughly 6.3 months.

The sample holds a few counts of this clonotype. Its target is unknown. The CDR3 is 16 amino acids. Trimming left V 0 bases short and J 0 bases short, with 11 bases between. Germline V gene sequence: CDR1 SGDLS, CDR2 YYNGEE. Orbital computed tomography, thyroid ultrasound, serum thyroxine and TRAb, and clinical symptoms together informed the diagnoses. Regions amplified from RNA transcripts were the TCR beta CDR3 regions. HTBI primers drove first-round RT-PCR of the TCR CDR3. Each CDR3 protein gets one entry after TCRdb re-called the multiplex PCR reads with MiXCR. The sample consists of 550,000 to 800,000 distinct CDR3 sequences, roughly a sixth of them appearing once.

The sample comprised blood. This chain connects TRBV9 to TRBJ2-3, with D perhaps TRBD2 (6 bases). This TCR came from a man over 45 with Graves' hyperthyroidism. As DNA, the CDR3 is TGTGCCAGCAGCGTAGGTGGAGGGACTAGCACAGATACGCAGTATTTT. Translation: CASSVGGGTSTDTQYF. Looking up the rest from reference TRBV9 and TRBJ2-3 gives the full variable domain: DSGVTQTPKHLITATGQRVTLRCSPRSGDLSVYWYQQSLDQGLQFLIQYYNGEERAKGNILERFSAQQFPDLHSELNLSSLELGDSALYFCASSVGGGTSTDTQYFGPGTRLTVL.